This T cell receptor (beta chain) came from a study of a mutant IDH1 vaccine in newly diagnosed glioma. Time point described: week 11, during vaccination. Alongside topical imiquimod, each dose of vaccine comprised 300 ug of mutant IDH1 20-mer peptide. TCRdb's table, derived via immunoSEQ multiplex PCR, lists solely in-frame clones and lacks some. The data hold 50,000 or so clones, with over 75% observed a single time. V was trimmed by 7 bases and J by 7 bases, leaving 25 bases between them. Per the germline V gene, CDR1 is LNHDA and CDR2 is SQIVND (reference sequence). The length of the CDR3 is 16 residues. Comment on this clone: Its antigen is currently unknown. The sample has other DNA sequences that encode this CDR3 too.

The chain carries TRBV19 and TRBJ1-1, with D maybe TRBD1 (6 bases). The origin of this receptor is a man aged 50-60 years with glioma. Here the sequenced sample was PBMCs, taken from a glioma patient whose treatment included an IDH1 peptide vaccine. The CDR3 DNA is TGTGCCAGTAAAGCCCCGCAAGCGGGGGCTCTGGGTGAAGCTTTCTTT. Protein sequence: CASKAPQAGALGEAFF.